This TCR beta chain was identified during a study of Graves' ophthalmopathy and Graves' hyperthyroidism (dated by TCRdb to 2016 to 2018). Looking at the study overall: Peripheral blood was collected at initial diagnosis, prior to any treatment. The study used signatures of the TCR beta repertoire to tell Graves' ophthalmopathy apart from Graves' hyperthyroidism and to predict which patients would progress to ophthalmopathy. Once sampling was done, hyperthyroidism patients were given methimazole at a starting dose of 30 mg daily, while ophthalmopathy patients were given high-dose intravenous methylprednisolone. To explore V-J signatures that separate ophthalmopathy from hyperthyroidism, a discovery set of around 97 patients was enrolled, consisting of 43 with ophthalmopathy and roughly 57 with stable hyperthyroidism. An independent validation cohort was composed of 18 hyperthyroidism patients and around 16 patients who later progressed from hyperthyroidism to ophthalmopathy. In total, some 130 blood samples were TCR-sequenced: approximately 42 ophthalmopathy, under 85 hyperthyroidism and about 17 hyperthyroidism-to-ophthalmopathy patients. T-cell repertoires of thyroid tissue and blood were compared in over 5 hyperthyroidism patients. Overall study results and their limits: Most expanded thyroid clonotypes with a frequency above 0.001 also appeared in blood, which suggests that blood repertoires may reflect the immune response in the thyroid. In cross-validation, the 13-signature model distinguished ophthalmopathy from stable hyperthyroidism with around 86% sensitivity and 81.08% specificity, while in the test set the corresponding values were approximately 79% and 70%. No statistical method was used to predetermine the sample size, and group allocation was not hidden from the investigators. In validation, the model predicted ophthalmopathy progression with about 64% sensitivity and approximately 75% specificity; around twelve predicted patients were CT-confirmed with GO in a median of around 6.5 months.

This clonotype has a handful of counts. The target of this receptor is not known. Base quality data are lacking; no much larger clone is found one base away. Looking up the germline V gene yields CDR1 MNHEY and CDR2 SVGEGT. Including cysteine and phenylalanine, the CDR3 has 18 amino acids. This entry keeps only the CDR3 DNA: 54 bases, framed from base 1. V ends up 6 bases short and J 0 bases short, with an unmatched junction base count of 16. The ophthalmopathy patients had moderately to severely active disease, with a Clinical Activity Score of 3 or higher, a NOSPECS grade of 4 or higher, and a disease duration of less than 3 months. Anyone with other autoimmune diseases, uncontrolled infections, pregnancy or lactation was excluded from the study. Clinical symptoms, serum thyroxine, TRAb, thyroid ultrasound and orbital computed tomography formed the basis of the diagnosis. PBMCs were isolated from 7.5 to 10 ml of fresh peripheral blood by Ficoll-Paque density gradient centrifugation. Total RNA was extracted using Trizol reagent, and RNA quality was checked on an Agilent 2100 Bioanalyzer.

For repertoire sequencing, the TCR beta CDR3 regions were amplified from RNA transcripts. The first round was an RT-PCR using HTBI primers with the Qiagen OneStep RT-PCR kit, and this first round was followed by a second-round multiplex PCR, then size selection and purification. The libraries underwent paired-end sequencing with 100 bp reads on an Illumina HiSeq2000. The original pipeline was this. SOAPnuke was used for read processing, and reads with adapters, uncalled bases, a mean Phred below 15, or no exact constant-primer or identifier match were discarded. COPE v1.2.5 was used to merge high-quality paired reads. Clonotypes were defined as unique nucleotide sequences and were aligned to IMGT TRB V, D and J references using MiTCR v1.1. Only V-J combinations with frequency above 0.0001 were analysed, covering over 99% of repertoires. A TCR clonal expansion and chaos score per V-J combination was defined as the ratio of F50 clonal expansion to chaos observed in the TCRdist matrix. Welch's t-statistics and random forest were used to narrow the features down to more than 10 V-J combinations, which were then fed into a naive Bayes classifier. The similarity between thyroid and blood repertoires was quantified using the Morisita-Horn index. TCRdb applied fastp at Q25 and MiXCR to the public reads, then kept only in-frame beta chains. Entries are consolidated by CDR3 protein sequence, retaining the most common genes and DNA. These V and J calls are TCRdb output, not the study's own analysis. Within this sample are 300,000 to 400,000 distinct CDR3 sequences, with 17% of them counted one time only. The top ten clones comprise approximately 13% of the sample.

The source material was peripheral blood. This clonotype was obtained from an adult man with Graves' ophthalmopathy. The chain is made from TRBV6-2 or TRBV6-3 and TRBJ1-1; 7 of the junction bases match TRBD1. The CDR3 protein is CASSYQRQGRGMNTEAFF. DNA sequence: TGTGCCAGCAGCTATCAAAGACAGGGCAGAGGCATGAACACTGAAGCTTTCTTT.